A single sample is the source of the 13 T cell receptor beta chains below, sequenced in a study of cytomegalovirus exposure and HLA in healthy donors (dated by TCRdb to 2016 to 2017). The library was produced with the immunoSEQ multiplex PCR assay. For the multiplex PCR, a mixture combining 60 forward primers for TCR Vbeta segments and 13 reverse primers for TCR Jbeta segments was used. TCRdb retrieved this table from immuneACCESS and kept in-frame rearrangements only. Not all clones are present; in checked studies, unresolved V genes account for under half, and no reason is known for the remainder. This sample comprises around 190,000 clones, around a tenth of them detected only once. The top ten clonotypes cover over 1% of the sample. The sample comprised PBMCs. The receptor source for this set is a woman aged 25-40 years in good health and CMV-seropositive.

The V call is TRBV4-1, the J call TRBJ2-1; TRBD2 aligns across 11 bases. The junction had 6 bases not matched to a gene; V was cut back by 0 bases and J by 5 bases. The CDR3 has 17 residues. Germline CDR1 MGHRA, CDR2 YSYEKL. CDR3 in amino acids: CASSQEATSGTHNEQFF. In DNA, the CDR3 is TGCGCCAGCAGCCAAGAGGCGACTAGCGGGACCCACAATGAGCAGTTCTTC.

The CDR3 region is CSVEVLYGYTF. The CDR3 DNA follows: TGCAGCGTTGAAGTACTATATGGCTACACCTTC. The chain combines TRBV29-1 with TRBJ1-2; D uncertain. Trimming pared 1 base from V and 5 bases from J, leaving 5 bases between. Per germline, CDR1 SQVTM and CDR2 ANQGSEA. The CDR3 length is 11 residues.

V is TRBV18 and J is TRBJ1-1, with a tentative D call TRBD1 (5 bases). Germline V gene data show CDR1 as KGHSH and CDR2 as LQKENI. CDR3 length equals 16 residues. V gave up 6 bases and J gave up 4 bases, with 21 bases separating them. CDR3 nucleotide sequence: TGTGCCAGCTCCAGATATCCGGGAGAGGGACCCACTGAAGCTTTCTTT. This translates into CASSRYPGEGPTEAFF.

This sequence joins TRBV5-1 and TRBJ2-7, with D possibly being TRBD2 (6 bases). CDR3 length equals 15 residues. Germline V gene lookup returns CDR1 SGHRS and CDR2 YFSETQ. The V gene lost 3 bases and the J gene lost 3 bases, with 16 bases spanning the gap. This chain's CDR3 is CASSWTQAGSYEQYF. CDR3 DNA: TGCGCCAGCAGCTGGACCCAAGCCGGGAGCTACGAGCAGTACTTC.

This clone was recorded a few times. This chain connects TRBV5-1 to TRBJ2-2; TRBD1 matches 8 bases. Trimming removed 3 bases from V and 5 bases from J; junction bases left unmatched: 9. CDR3 size: 16 residues. Germline V CDR1 and CDR2: SGHRS, YFSETQ. This chain's CDR3 is CASSYGQGMDTGELFF. The CDR3 nucleotides read TGCGCCAGCAGCTACGGACAGGGTATGGATACCGGGGAGCTGTTTTTT.

J is TRBJ1-1 and V is TRBV7-2; weak D call: TRBD1 (5 bases). CDR3 length equals 14 residues. Germline CDR1 SGHTA, CDR2 FQGNSA. Trimming pared 5 bases from V and 1 base from J, leaving 11 bases between. This CDR3 reads CASSGTPGNTEAFF. The CDR3 nucleotides read TGTGCCAGCAGCGGGACTCCTGGGAACACTGAAGCTTTCTTT. The complete variable domain, with remaining parts taken from reference TRBV7-2 and TRBJ1-1, reads GAGVSQSPSNKVTEKGKDVELRCDPISGHTALYWYRQSLGQGLEFLIYFQGNSAPDKSGLPSDRFSAERTGGSVSTLTIQRTQQEDSAVYLCASSGTPGNTEAFFGQGTRLTVV.

This clone was recorded a few times. This chain joins TRBV5-1 and TRBJ2-7; maybe TRBD1 (7 bases). Deletions cut 3 bases from V and 6 bases from J, with 22 bases between. Germline CDR1 and CDR2: SGHRS and YFSETQ. This CDR3 region has 16 residues. This chain's CDR3 is CASSSSSLRQGGEQYF. The CDR3 DNA follows: TGCGCCAGCAGCTCCAGTTCCCTTAGACAGGGAGGCGAGCAGTACTTC. The whole variable domain, remainder taken from reference TRBV5-1 and TRBJ2-7, is KAGVTQTPRYLIKTRGQQVTLSCSPISGHRSVSWYQQTPGQGLQFLFEYFSETQRNKGNFPGRFSGRQFSNSRSEMNVSTLELGDSALYLCASSSSSLRQGGEQYFGPGTRLTVT.

This clone was found a few times. The genes are TRBV5-1 and TRBJ2-7; 7 nucleotides line up with TRBD1. Germline CDR1 is SGHRS and CDR2 is YFSETQ. V dropped 4 bases and J dropped 1; count of bases not matched to a gene: 8. This CDR3 comprises 15 residues. The CDR3 nucleotides read TGCGCCAGCAGCCTCCCGACAGGGCGATCCTACGAGCAGTACTTC. It encodes CASSLPTGRSYEQYF. Complete variable domain (other parts from reference TRBV5-1 and TRBJ2-7): KAGVTQTPRYLIKTRGQQVTLSCSPISGHRSVSWYQQTPGQGLQFLFEYFSETQRNKGNFPGRFSGRQFSNSRSEMNVSTLELGDSALYLCASSLPTGRSYEQYFGPGTRLTVT.

The rearrangement uses TRBV6-1 and TRBJ1-2; TRBD1 agrees at 7 bases. From germline, CDR1 is MNHNS and CDR2 SASEGT. The CDR3 length is 12 residues. J was trimmed by 4 bases and V by 6 bases; bases with no gene match: 2. The CDR3: CASRGQPYGYTF. The CDR3, as DNA: TGTGCCAGCAGGGGACAGCCCTATGGCTACACCTTC.

The rearrangement joins TRBV7-9 to TRBJ2-5; D may be TRBD2 (5 bases). The end of the DNA aligns better with TRBJ2-7, so the J call may be wrong. Germline-derived CDR1 and CDR2 are SEHNR and FQNEAQ (reference sequence). The CDR3 extends over 13 amino acids. As DNA, the CDR3 is TGTGCCAGCAGCTTAGGTCGAGGGAACGAGCAGTACTTC. This translates into CASSLGRGNEQYF.

The V and J genes are TRBV7-9 and TRBJ1-1; possibly TRBD1 for D (6 bases). Germline values: CDR1 SEHNR, CDR2 FQNEAQ (reference sequence). Trimming left V 4 bases short and J 1 base short, with 13 bases between. The CDR3 covers 15 residues. The CDR3 DNA is TGTGCCAGCAGCTGGGGCGACAGGTGGAACACTGAAGCTTTCTTT. Its translation is CASSWGDRWNTEAFF.

This clone has more than one count but fewer than ten. The chain joins TRBV5-1 to TRBJ2-1; 11 positions agree with TRBD2. The J segment lost 0 bases and the V segment lost 2 bases, leaving 7 bases of the junction unmatched. This CDR3 spans 18 amino acids. The V gene's germline CDR1 is SGHRS and CDR2 YFSETQ. The CDR3 nucleotides read TGCGCCAGCAGCTTAAGGGGGACTAGCGGACGCTCCTACAATGAGCAGTTCTTC. This codes for CASSLRGTSGRSYNEQFF.

This clone was observed a handful of times. CDR3 amino acids: CASSYSRGGDLGAQHF. In DNA form, the CDR3 reads TGTGCCAGCAGTTACTCGAGAGGGGGGGACCTAGGGGCCCAGCATTTT. This chain uses TRBV6-6 with TRBJ1-5, with D maybe TRBD1 (6 bases). Germline V lookup: CDR1 MNHNY, CDR2 SVGAGI (reference sequence). Deletions cut 0 bases from V and 11 bases from J, with 20 bases between. The CDR3 consists of 16 residues.